The source of this T cell receptor beta chain is a study of T cells in Graves' hyperthyroidism and ophthalmopathy. This clonotype occurred a few times. Since a much larger clone is just one base distant, this may be a read error. The CDR3 sequence is 14 residues long. In germline, CDR1 is MDHEN, CDR2 SYDVKM. Researchers took RNA transcripts and amplified the TCR beta CDR3 regions from them. An initial round of RT-PCR targeting the TCR CDR3 relied on the HTBI primer set. MiXCR was run by TCRdb on the multiplex PCR reads, yielding one entry per CDR3 protein. The data hold some 620,000 distinct CDR3 sequences, with about a sixth observed a single time.

The gene calls are TRBV28 and TRBJ1-2, with D perhaps TRBD1 (6 bases). The receptor was derived from a woman aged 25 to 39 with Graves' hyperthyroidism. Sequenced sample: blood. Here the CDR3 reads CASGTPQGYYSYTF. DNA for the CDR3: TGTGCCAGCGGGACCCCACAGGGATACTATAGCTACACCTTC.